This T cell receptor (beta chain) emerged from a study of regulatory T cells in long-lasting Graves disease. This clonotype occurred many times. Its cognate antigen is unknown. CDR3 length: 14 residues. V lost 6 bases, J lost 1 base, and 4 bases stayed unmatched. The V gene's germline CDR1 is SEHNR and CDR2 FQNEAQ (reference sequence). Study-level results: The TCR repertoire of persistent Graves' patients was less diverse than that of newly diagnosed ones. Persistent disease was characterized by preferential usage of TRBV28, TRBJ1-2 and TRBJ2-5.

The time point was: newly diagnosed GD, antithyroid drugs for less than 3 months. Extracted PBMC RNA gave rise to the TCR library. For TCR beta, libraries came from iRepertoire HTBI primers and Arm-PCR of CDR3 regions. TCRdb processed the multiplex PCR reads anew with MiXCR; each CDR3 protein has one entry. The repertoire has about 320,000 distinct CDR3 sequences, more than 15% of them found once; the top ten carry about 36%. This TCR came from a female donor with Graves disease. The chain carries TRBV7-9 and TRBJ2-5; TRBD2 matches at 8 bases. Sequencing was performed on peripheral blood mononuclear cells (PBMCs), taken at new diagnosis, from a patient treated with antithyroid drugs. The CDR3 nucleotides are TGTGCCAGCAGTTCTAGCGGGCCCCAAGAGACCCAGTACTTC. Translation: CASSSSGPQETQYF.